This T cell receptor beta chain comes out of a study of blood T cell repertoires in COVID-19. Study information: Sites across the United States, Italy and Spain contributed samples from acute and convalescent COVID-19.

Method: immunoSEQ multiplex PCR; TCRdb's copy keeps in-frame clones and lacks some. The sample has approximately 69,000 clones, about four fifths seen once. With 5 bases removed from V and 1 base from J, the gap between germline ends came to 11 bases. There are 15 residues in the CDR3. Germline V CDR1 and CDR2: LGHDT, YNNKEL (reference sequence). The receptor's source is a middle-aged man with COVID-19, enrolled during active disease. The genes are TRBV3-1 (or the pseudogene TRBV3-2) and TRBJ2-2; a possible D gene is TRBD1 (5 bases). Material: peripheral blood. The CDR3 sequence is CASSKLTGNTGELFF. For the CDR3, the DNA is TGTGCCAGCAGCAAACTTACAGGGAACACCGGGGAGCTGTTTTTT.